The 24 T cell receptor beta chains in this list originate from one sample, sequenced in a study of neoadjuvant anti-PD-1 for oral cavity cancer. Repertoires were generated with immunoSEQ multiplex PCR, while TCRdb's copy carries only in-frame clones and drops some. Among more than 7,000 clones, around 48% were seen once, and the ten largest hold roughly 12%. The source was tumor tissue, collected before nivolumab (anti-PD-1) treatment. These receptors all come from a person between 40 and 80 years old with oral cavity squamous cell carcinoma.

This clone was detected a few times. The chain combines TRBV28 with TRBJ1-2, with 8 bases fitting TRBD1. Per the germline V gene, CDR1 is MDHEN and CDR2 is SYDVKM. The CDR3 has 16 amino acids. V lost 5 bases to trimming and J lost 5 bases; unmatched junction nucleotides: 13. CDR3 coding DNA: TGTGCCAGCAGTCGGACAGGGAGTCGGTTGGGGTATGGCTACACCTTC. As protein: CASSRTGSRLGYGYTF.

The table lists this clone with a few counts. The CDR3 nucleotides read TGTGCCAGCAGCCAATCGGACTATGGCTACACCTTC. This translates into CASSQSDYGYTF. The chain joins TRBV16 to TRBJ1-2; D is unclear. CDR1 and CDR2 from the germline V gene are KGHSY and FQNENV. CDR3 length: 12 amino acids. Trimming shortened V by 0 bases and J by 3 bases, and 2 bases separated the two germline ends. The complete variable domain, with remaining parts taken from reference TRBV16 and TRBJ1-2, reads GEEVAQTPKHLVRGEGQKAKLYCAPIKGHSYVFWYQQVLKNEFKFLISFQNENVFDETGMPKERFSAKCLPNSPCSLEIQATKLEDSAVYFCASSQSDYGYTFGSGTRLTVV.

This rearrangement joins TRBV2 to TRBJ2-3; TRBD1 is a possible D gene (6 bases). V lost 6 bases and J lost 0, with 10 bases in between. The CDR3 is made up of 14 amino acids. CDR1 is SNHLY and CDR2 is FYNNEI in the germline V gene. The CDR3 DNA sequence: TGTGCCAGCAGCCCGGGACACAGCACAGATACGCAGTATTTT. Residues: CASSPGHSTDTQYF.

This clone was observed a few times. CDR3: CASSRTGRNEQYF. In nucleotides, the CDR3 is TGTGCCAGCAGTCGGACAGGGAGGAACGAGCAGTACTTC. The chain recombines TRBV27 with TRBJ2-7, with 8 bases that match TRBD1. V lost 5 bases, J lost 5 bases, and 5 bases stayed unmatched. The germline gives CDR1 MNHEY, CDR2 SMNVEV (reference sequence). The CDR3 runs to 13 residues.

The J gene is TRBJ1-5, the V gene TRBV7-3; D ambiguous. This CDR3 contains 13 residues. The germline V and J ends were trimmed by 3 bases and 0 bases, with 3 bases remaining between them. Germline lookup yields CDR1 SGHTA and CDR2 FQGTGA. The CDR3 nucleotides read TGTGCCAGCAGCTTGGATAGCAATCAGCCCCAGCATTTT. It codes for CASSLDSNQPQHF.

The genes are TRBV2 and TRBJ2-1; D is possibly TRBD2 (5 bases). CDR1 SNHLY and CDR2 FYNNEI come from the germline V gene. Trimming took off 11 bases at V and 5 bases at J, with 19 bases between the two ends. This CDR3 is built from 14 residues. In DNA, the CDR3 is TGTGCCGGAAGAGACCCGGGGATCCACAATGAGCAGTTCTTC. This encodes CAGRDPGIHNEQFF.

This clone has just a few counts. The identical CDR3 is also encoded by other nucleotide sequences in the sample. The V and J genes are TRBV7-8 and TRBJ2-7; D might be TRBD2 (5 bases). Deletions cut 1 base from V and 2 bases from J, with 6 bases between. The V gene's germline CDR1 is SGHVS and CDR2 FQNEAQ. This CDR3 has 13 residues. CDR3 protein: CASSLGGPYEQYF. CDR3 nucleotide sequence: TGTGCCAGCAGCTTAGGCGGGCCCTACGAGCAGTACTTC.

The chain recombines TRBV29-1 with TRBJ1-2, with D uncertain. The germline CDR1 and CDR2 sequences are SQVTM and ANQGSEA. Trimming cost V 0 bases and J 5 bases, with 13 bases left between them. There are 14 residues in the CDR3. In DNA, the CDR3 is TGCAGCGTTGAAGATGACGGGGTTAGGTATGGCTACACCTTC. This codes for CSVEDDGVRYGYTF. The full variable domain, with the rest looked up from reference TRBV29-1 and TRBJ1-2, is SAVISQKPSRDICQRGTSLTIQCQVDSQVTMMFWYRQQPGQSLTLIATANQGSEATYESGFVIDKFPISRPNLTFSTLTVSNMSPEDSSIYLCSVEDDGVRYGYTFGSGTRLTVV.

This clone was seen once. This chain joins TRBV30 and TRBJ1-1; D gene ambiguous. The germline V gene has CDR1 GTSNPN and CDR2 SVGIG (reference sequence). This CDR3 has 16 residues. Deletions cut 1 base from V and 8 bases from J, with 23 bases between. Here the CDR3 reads CAWSGGGGRSFVEAFF. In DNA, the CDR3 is TGTGCCTGGAGTGGGGGTGGAGGTCGGTCGTTCGTAGAAGCTTTCTTT.

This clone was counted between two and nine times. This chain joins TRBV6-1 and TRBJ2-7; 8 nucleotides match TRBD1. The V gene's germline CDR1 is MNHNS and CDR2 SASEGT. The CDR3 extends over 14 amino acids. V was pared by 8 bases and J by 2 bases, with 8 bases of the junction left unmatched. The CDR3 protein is CASGTGSLTYEQYF. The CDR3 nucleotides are TGTGCCAGCGGGACAGGATCGCTCACCTACGAGCAGTACTTC.

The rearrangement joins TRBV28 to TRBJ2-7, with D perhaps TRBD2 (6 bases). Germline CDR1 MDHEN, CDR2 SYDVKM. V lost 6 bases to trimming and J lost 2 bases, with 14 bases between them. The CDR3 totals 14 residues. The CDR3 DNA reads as TGTGCCAGCAGCCCCAGGGACTGGACCTACGAGCAGTACTTC. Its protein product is CASSPRDWTYEQYF.

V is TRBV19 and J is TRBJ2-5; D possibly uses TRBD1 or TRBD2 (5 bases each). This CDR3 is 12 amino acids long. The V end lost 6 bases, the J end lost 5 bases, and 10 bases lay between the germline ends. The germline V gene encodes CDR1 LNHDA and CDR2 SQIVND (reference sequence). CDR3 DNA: TGTGCCAGTAGATCAGGGACGGAGACCCAGTACTTC. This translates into CASRSGTETQYF.

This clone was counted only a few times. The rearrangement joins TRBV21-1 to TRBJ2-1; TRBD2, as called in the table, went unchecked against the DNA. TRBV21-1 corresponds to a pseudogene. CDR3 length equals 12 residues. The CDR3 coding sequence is TGTGCCAGCAGCAAAGGAGGGAATGAGCAGTTCTTC. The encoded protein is CASSKGGNEQFF.

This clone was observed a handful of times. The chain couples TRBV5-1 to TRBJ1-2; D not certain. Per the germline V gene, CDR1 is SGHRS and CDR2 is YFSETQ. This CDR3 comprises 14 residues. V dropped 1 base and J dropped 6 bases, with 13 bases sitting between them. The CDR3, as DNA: TGCGCCAGCAGCTTGTACGGGGAGTCGGATGGCTACACCTTC. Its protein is CASSLYGESDGYTF.

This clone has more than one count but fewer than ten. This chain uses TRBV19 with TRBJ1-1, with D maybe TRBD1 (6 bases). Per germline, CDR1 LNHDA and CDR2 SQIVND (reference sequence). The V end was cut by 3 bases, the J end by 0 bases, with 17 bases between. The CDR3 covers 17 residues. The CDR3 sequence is CASSIRQVTSMNTEAFF. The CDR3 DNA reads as TGTGCCAGTAGTATTCGACAGGTAACCTCAATGAACACTGAAGCTTTCTTT.

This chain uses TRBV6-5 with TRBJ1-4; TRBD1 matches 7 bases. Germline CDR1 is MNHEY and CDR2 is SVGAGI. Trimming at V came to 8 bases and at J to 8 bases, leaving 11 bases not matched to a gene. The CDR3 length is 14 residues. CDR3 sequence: CASPIQGRGEKLFF. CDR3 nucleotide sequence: TGTGCCAGCCCGATACAGGGGAGAGGCGAAAAACTGTTTTTT.

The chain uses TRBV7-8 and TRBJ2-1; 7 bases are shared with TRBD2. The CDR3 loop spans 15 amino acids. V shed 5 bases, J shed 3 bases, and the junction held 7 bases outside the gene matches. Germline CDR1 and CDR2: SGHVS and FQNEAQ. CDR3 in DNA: TGTGCCAGCAGCGAACTAGCGAGAGACTACAATGAGCAGTTCTTC. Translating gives CASSELARDYNEQFF.

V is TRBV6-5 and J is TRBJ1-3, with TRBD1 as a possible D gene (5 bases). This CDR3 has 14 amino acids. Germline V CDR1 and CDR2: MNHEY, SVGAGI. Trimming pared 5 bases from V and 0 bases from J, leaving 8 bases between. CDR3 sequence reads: CASSRGLSGNTIYF. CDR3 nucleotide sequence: TGTGCCAGCAGTAGGGGACTCTCTGGAAACACCATATATTTT.

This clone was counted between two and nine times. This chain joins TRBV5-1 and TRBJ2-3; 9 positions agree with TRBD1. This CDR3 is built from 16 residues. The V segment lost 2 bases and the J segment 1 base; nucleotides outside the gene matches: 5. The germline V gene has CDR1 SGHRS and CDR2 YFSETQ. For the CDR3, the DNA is TGCGCCAGCAGCTTAACCGGACAGGGGCGCACAGATACGCAGTATTTT. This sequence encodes CASSLTGQGRTDTQYF.

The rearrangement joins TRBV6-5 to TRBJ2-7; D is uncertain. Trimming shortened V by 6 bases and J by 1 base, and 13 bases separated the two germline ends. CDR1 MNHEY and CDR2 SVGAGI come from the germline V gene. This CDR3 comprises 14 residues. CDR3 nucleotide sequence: TGTGCCAGCAGCCGCTTTGGCTTTTCCTACGAGCAGTACTTC. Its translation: CASSRFGFSYEQYF.

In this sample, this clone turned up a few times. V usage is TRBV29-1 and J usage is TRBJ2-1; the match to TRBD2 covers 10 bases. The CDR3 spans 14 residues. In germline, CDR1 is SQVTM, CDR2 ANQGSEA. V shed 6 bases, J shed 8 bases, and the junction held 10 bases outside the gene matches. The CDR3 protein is CSVKTSGFGHEQFF. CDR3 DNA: TGCAGCGTCAAGACTAGCGGGTTTGGCCATGAGCAGTTCTTC.

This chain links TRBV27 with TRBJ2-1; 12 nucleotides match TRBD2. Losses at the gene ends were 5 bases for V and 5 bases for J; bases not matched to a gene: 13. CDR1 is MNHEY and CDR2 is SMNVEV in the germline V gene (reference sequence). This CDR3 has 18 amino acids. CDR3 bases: TGTGCCAGCAGTCCCCGGGCTAGCGGGAGGGCCTCGGACAATGAGCAGTTCTTC. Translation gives CASSPRASGRASDNEQFF.

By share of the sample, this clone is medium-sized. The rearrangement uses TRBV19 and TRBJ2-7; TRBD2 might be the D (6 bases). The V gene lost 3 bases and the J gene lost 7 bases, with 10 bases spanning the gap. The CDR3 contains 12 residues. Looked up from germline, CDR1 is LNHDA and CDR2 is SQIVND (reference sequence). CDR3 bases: TGTGCCAGTAGTATCGGAGGGAGAGAGCAGTACTTC. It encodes CASSIGGREQYF.

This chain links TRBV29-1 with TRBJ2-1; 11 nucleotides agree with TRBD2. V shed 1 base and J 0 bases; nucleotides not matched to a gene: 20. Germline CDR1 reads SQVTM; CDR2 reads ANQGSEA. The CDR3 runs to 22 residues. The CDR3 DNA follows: TGCAGCGTTGAAGGGTCCGGGCAACCCGGGACTAGCGGACCCAGCTCCTACAATGAGCAGTTCTTC. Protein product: CSVEGSGQPGTSGPSSYNEQFF.